Presented here are 16 T cell receptor beta chains from one specimen sequenced in a study of T cells in Graves' hyperthyroidism and ophthalmopathy. The source material, RNA transcripts, was used to amplify TCR beta CDR3 regions. The TCR CDR3 first-round RT-PCR relied on the HTBI primer set. TCRdb fed the multiplex PCR reads into MiXCR, producing one record per CDR3 protein. Of around 340,000 distinct CDR3 sequences in the sample, about a sixth are singletons; the top ten hold approximately 35%. The specimen was blood. Every receptor here comes from a woman in her 30s with Graves' hyperthyroidism that later progressed to Graves' ophthalmopathy.

This clonotype has at least ten counts. The rearrangement joins TRBV6-4 to TRBJ2-1, with 8 bases fitting TRBD2. Germline CDR1 MRHNA, CDR2 SNTAGT. This CDR3 has 14 amino acids. J gave up 5 bases and V 5 bases, and 5 bases lay outside the gene matches. CDR3 in amino acids: CASSSGGENNEQFF. The CDR3 DNA follows: TGTGCCAGCAGTAGCGGGGGAGAGAACAATGAGCAGTTCTTC.

This clonotype was recorded many times. CDR3: CASSIPGTGLNQPQHF. CDR3 nucleotide sequence: TGTGCCAGCAGTATCCCAGGGACAGGGCTCAATCAGCCCCAGCATTTT. The gene calls are TRBV6-1 and TRBJ1-5, with TRBD1 identical over 9 bases. CDR1 and CDR2 (germline): MNHNS, SASEGT. The CDR3 extends over 16 amino acids. The ends lost 5 bases at V and 3 bases at J; junction bases unmatched: 8.

This clonotype has ten or more counts. The chain is built from TRBV11-2 and TRBJ2-1, with a tentative D call TRBD2 (7 bases). The germline CDR1 and CDR2 sequences are SGHAT and FQNNGV. V lost 5 bases, J lost 6 bases, and 20 bases lay in between. The CDR3 is 16 residues long. This chain's CDR3 is CASSLGGGRVGNEQFF. In DNA form, the CDR3 reads TGTGCCAGCAGCCTAGGGGGGGGCAGGGTAGGCAATGAGCAGTTCTTC.

This clonotype was detected ten times or more. The DNA of the CDR3 is TGTGCCAGCAGTTTAACCAGGGCTGGAAAACTGTTTTTT. Translated: CASSLTRAGKLFF. The chain couples TRBV28 to TRBJ1-4, with a possible D match to TRBD1 (5 bases). V dropped 2 bases and J dropped 10 bases, with 11 bases sitting between them. The germline V gene has CDR1 MDHEN and CDR2 SYDVKM. The CDR3 is 13 amino acids.

This clonotype was counted ten times or more. V gene TRBV20-1 combines with J gene TRBJ2-1, with D maybe TRBD1 (6 bases). This CDR3 is built from 15 residues. The germline V gene encodes CDR1 DFQATT and CDR2 SNEGSKA (reference sequence). V lost 4 bases to trimming and J lost 5 bases, with 18 bases between them. This chain's CDR3 is CSAIRGVDIHNEQFF. For the CDR3, the DNA is TGCAGTGCTATCAGGGGCGTCGACATACACAATGAGCAGTTCTTC.

This clonotype occurred a few times. This chain links TRBV5-1 with TRBJ1-4, with 9 positions matching TRBD1. V dropped 7 bases and J dropped 4; count of bases not matched to a gene: 8. The CDR3 sequence is 15 residues long. Germline CDR1 SGHRS, CDR2 YFSETQ. The CDR3 loop is CASRRRDRDNEKLFF. CDR3 bases: TGCGCCAGCCGTCGTAGGGACAGGGATAATGAAAAACTGTTTTTT.

This chain links TRBV30 with TRBJ1-3; unclear D gene. Germline loops: CDR1 GTSNPN, CDR2 SVGIG (reference sequence). The CDR3 has 14 amino acids. The germline V and J ends were trimmed by 4 bases and 0 bases, with 10 bases remaining between them. The CDR3 sequence: CAWTTGISGNTIYF. The CDR3 DNA follows: TGTGCCTGGACTACCGGGATCTCTGGAAACACCATATATTTT.

The V and J genes are TRBV12-3 or TRBV12-4 and TRBJ2-3; D call uncertain. V was pared by 7 bases and J by 3 bases, with 14 bases between. This CDR3 region has 14 residues. The CDR3 nucleotides read TGTGCCAGCACCATTCTCGACGGAACAGATACGCAGTATTTT. This codes for CASTILDGTDTQYF.

This clonotype has at least ten counts. J is TRBJ2-7 and V is TRBV2, with no clear D. The length of the CDR3 is 13 residues. The V and J ends lost 4 bases and 4 bases respectively, with 11 bases between them. Per the germline V gene, CDR1 is SNHLY and CDR2 is FYNNEI. CDR3 coding DNA: TGTGCCAGCAGTGTAGTCTCTGGGTACGAGCAGTACTTC. It translates to CASSVVSGYEQYF.

This clonotype showed up many times. This rearrangement joins TRBV29-1 to TRBJ2-2; 10 bases fit TRBD1. The CDR3 loop spans 15 amino acids. J gave up 2 bases and V 7 bases, and 7 bases lay outside the gene matches. Germline assignment: CDR1 SQVTM and CDR2 ANQGSEA. CDR3: CSGTGTGANTGELFF. The CDR3 coding sequence is TGCAGCGGGACCGGGACAGGGGCAAACACCGGGGAGCTGTTTTTT.

The V and J genes are TRBV7-6 and TRBJ2-7, with TRBD2 matching over 8 bases. Losses at the gene ends were 3 bases for V and 5 bases for J; bases not matched to a gene: 9. CDR1 SGHVS and CDR2 FNYEAQ come from the germline V gene. The CDR3 covers 15 residues. The CDR3 DNA reads as TGTGCCAGCAGCTTCGGGGGGGGACATCAGAACGAGCAGTACTTC. This encodes CASSFGGGHQNEQYF.

This clonotype was seen many times. V and J are TRBV19 and TRBJ1-1; D remains ambiguous. The CDR3 sequence is 16 residues long. Germline CDR1 and CDR2: LNHDA and SQIVND (reference sequence). V lost 4 bases, J lost 0 bases, and 15 bases lay in between. The CDR3 is CASSNHGAGLNTEAFF. In nucleotides, the CDR3 is TGTGCCAGTAGTAATCACGGAGCAGGTTTGAACACTGAAGCTTTCTTT. The variable domain in full, completed from reference TRBV19 and TRBJ1-1, reads DGGITQSPKYLFRKEGQNVTLSCEQNLNHDAMYWYRQDPGQGLRLIYYSQIVNDFQKGDIAEGYSVSREKKESFPLTVTSAQKNPTAFYLCASSNHGAGLNTEAFFGQGTRLTVV.

The gene calls are TRBV5-1 and TRBJ2-5, with 15 bases matching TRBD2. The CDR3 has 18 amino acids. The V gene end was trimmed by 4 bases and the J gene end by 3 bases; junction bases not matched to a gene: 10. Germline V gene data show CDR1 as SGHRS and CDR2 as YFSETQ. The CDR3 nucleotides are TGCGCCAGCAGCCGGAACCCGGGACTAGCGGGGGGAGAAGAGACCCAGTACTTC. Its translation is CASSRNPGLAGGEETQYF.

This clonotype was observed at least ten times. This chain uses TRBV20-1 with TRBJ2-7; weak D call: TRBD1 (6 bases). Germline loops: CDR1 DFQATT, CDR2 SNEGSKA (reference sequence). The ends were cut back, 3 bases at V and 2 bases at J, with 11 bases in the middle. The CDR3 is made up of 13 amino acids. The chain's CDR3 is CSASSRGTYEQYF. The CDR3 DNA follows: TGCAGTGCTAGTTCCAGGGGTACCTACGAGCAGTACTTC.

The table lists this clonotype with a few counts. The chain has TRBV5-1 and TRBJ1-2; the match to TRBD1 covers 7 bases. CDR1 is SGHRS and CDR2 is YFSETQ in the germline V gene. The CDR3 is made up of 14 amino acids. Trimming removed 3 bases from V and 2 bases from J; junction bases left unmatched: 4. CDR3 nucleotides: TGCGCCAGCAGCTGGGCACAGGGGAACTATGGCTACACCTTC. This encodes CASSWAQGNYGYTF.

In its sample, this clonotype was seen many times. This sequence joins TRBV7-2 and TRBJ2-5; 8 nucleotides align to TRBD2. Trimming at V came to 5 bases and at J to 5 bases, leaving 10 bases not matched to a gene. CDR1 and CDR2 (germline): SGHTA, FQGNSA. This CDR3 contains 15 residues. The CDR3 is CASSPGGSGPETQYF. In DNA form, the CDR3 reads TGTGCCAGCAGCCCGGGGGGGAGCGGGCCGGAGACCCAGTACTTC.